This TCR beta chain was identified during a study of early T cells in non-severe SARS-CoV-2 infection. About the study: Chains were not paired, and sequencing was done on bulk RNA from unsorted whole blood.

The CDR3 covers 16 residues. Germline trimming cut 7 bases from V and 3 bases from J; bases unmatched to any gene: 9. Germline V gene data show CDR1 as SGHTA and CDR2 as FQGNSA. This clonotype was recorded at least ten times. The antigen remains undetermined. The TCR library protocol was used to attach unique molecular identifiers. These identifiers were attached to individual cDNA molecules. TCRdb reanalysed the 5' RACE reads using MiXCR and keeps one entry per CDR3 protein. The table shows roughly 72,000 distinct CDR3 sequences, with around 13% occurring only once. Study-wide points: There was a bias toward anti-spike CD8 responses in VDJdb matching, which missed private and CD4 specificities.

Sequenced input: whole blood. The source is an adult who was a healthcare worker with PCR-confirmed SARS-CoV-2 infection or an uninfected control (not recorded which). This chain joins TRBV7-2 and TRBJ2-3; TRBD2 agrees at 11 bases. The CDR3 here is CASTRGASGRTDTQYF. The DNA for the CDR3 is TGTGCCAGCACCCGGGGGGCTAGCGGGAGGACAGATACGCAGTATTTT.